The 14 T cell receptor beta chains given below trace back to one sample, sequenced in a study of control samples from healthy donors and cancer patients. Sequencing was performed with immunoSEQ multiplex PCR; in TCRdb, only in-frame clones are kept and a portion is missing. The sample contains tens of thousands of clones, around 87% of which appear only once. Sequencing was performed on PBMCs. These receptors originate from a woman aged 60-75 years with lung cancer.

V gene TRBV10-3 combines with J gene TRBJ1-1; a possible D gene is TRBD1 (6 bases). V was cut by 6 bases and J by 1 base, with 12 bases left in between. The CDR3 spans 14 residues. CDR1 is ENHRY, CDR2 SYGVKD, per germline. The CDR3 protein is CAIRQGGRNTEAFF. In DNA form, the CDR3 reads TGTGCCATCAGACAGGGAGGAAGGAACACTGAAGCTTTCTTT.

This clone was detected a few times. V and J are TRBV9 and TRBJ2-2; weak D call: TRBD2 (5 bases). The CDR3 extends over 16 amino acids. CDR1 and CDR2 (germline): SGDLS, YYNGEE. Trimming removed 0 bases from V and 3 bases from J, with 12 bases in between. The CDR3 bases are TGTGCCAGCAGCGTAGAAGCTAGCAGACACACCGGGGAGCTGTTTTTT. This codes for CASSVEASRHTGELFF.

This clone showed up just once. This chain connects TRBV6-5 to TRBJ1-2; possibly TRBD1 for D (5 bases). Trimming pared 8 bases from V and 8 bases from J, leaving 18 bases between. The CDR3 totals 13 residues. Per the germline V gene, CDR1 is MNHEY and CDR2 is SVGAGI. CDR3 protein: CASQWTKEEGYTF. As DNA, the CDR3 is TGTGCCAGCCAGTGGACAAAGGAAGAAGGCTACACCTTC.

The V gene is TRBV5-1, the J gene TRBJ2-7, with D possibly TRBD1 on 6 matching bases. The CDR3 spans 14 residues. V was trimmed by 3 bases and J by 7 bases, leaving 17 bases between them. The germline V gene encodes CDR1 SGHRS and CDR2 YFSETQ. The DNA for the CDR3 is TGCGCCAGCAGCTCGGACAGCGCAAGTGGGGAGCAGTACTTC. Protein sequence: CASSSDSASGEQYF.

The table lists this clone with a count of one. The chain joins TRBV12-3 or TRBV12-4 to TRBJ1-4; 7 bases map to TRBD1. After removal of 6 bases from V and 8 bases from J, the junction contained 6 bases not matched to a gene. The CDR3 has 13 amino acids. In DNA form, the CDR3 reads TGTGCCAGCAGCCCGGGACAGACGGAAAAACTGTTTTTT. As protein: CASSPGQTEKLFF.

This chain uses TRBV19 with TRBJ1-2; tentative D call: TRBD1 (5 bases). V lost 3 bases and J 8 bases, leaving 19 bases between the germline ends. Germline V gene lookup returns CDR1 LNHDA and CDR2 SQIVND (reference sequence). This CDR3 has 15 residues. CDR3 coding DNA: TGTGCCAGTAGTATCGGGGGATTCGGGTCGCTCGGCTACACCTTC. Translating gives CASSIGGFGSLGYTF. The entire variable domain, with the rest obtained from reference TRBV19 and TRBJ1-2, is as follows: DGGITQSPKYLFRKEGQNVTLSCEQNLNHDAMYWYRQDPGQGLRLIYYSQIVNDFQKGDIAEGYSVSREKKESFPLTVTSAQKNPTAFYLCASSIGGFGSLGYTFGSGTRLTVV.

The genes are TRBV7-9 and TRBJ1-3; D not certain. CDR1 and CDR2 from the germline V gene are SEHNR and FQNEAQ (reference sequence). The CDR3 consists of 13 residues. Trimming cost V 3 bases and J 8 bases, with 11 bases left between them. This chain's CDR3 is CASSFGQGDTIYF. The CDR3 DNA follows: TGTGCCAGCAGCTTCGGGCAAGGCGACACCATATATTTT.

V usage is TRBV28 and J usage is TRBJ2-1; tentatively, D is TRBD2 (7 bases). This CDR3 has 19 residues. Trimming removed 4 bases from V and 0 bases from J, with 22 bases in between. From germline, CDR1 is MDHEN and CDR2 SYDVKM. CDR3 loop: CASSSKLSRGLGSYNEQFF. The CDR3 DNA reads TGTGCCAGCAGTTCCAAACTATCGCGGGGGCTGGGCTCCTACAATGAGCAGTTCTTC.

The chain couples TRBV6-6 to TRBJ1-2; D possibly corresponds to TRBD1 (6 bases). CDR3 size: 14 residues. V was pared by 7 bases and J by 8 bases, with 20 bases between. The germline CDR1 and CDR2 sequences are MNHNY and SVGAGI (reference sequence). CDR3 sequence: CASTLEGDPEGYTF. The CDR3 coding sequence is TGTGCCAGCACTCTCGAGGGGGATCCAGAGGGCTACACCTTC.

The V gene is TRBV3-1 (or the pseudogene TRBV3-2), the J gene TRBJ2-5; D not certain. Germline V gene lookup returns CDR1 LGHDT and CDR2 YNNKEL (reference sequence). V lost 0 bases and J lost 4, with 9 bases in between. The CDR3 is made up of 14 amino acids. This CDR3 reads CASSQDVGAETQYF. CDR3 DNA: TGTGCCAGCAGCCAAGACGTGGGCGCAGAGACCCAGTACTTC.

This rearrangement joins TRBV5-5 to TRBJ1-1; D gene ambiguous. Germline V gene sequence: CDR1 SGHKS, CDR2 YYEKEE (reference sequence). The CDR3 covers 13 residues. The ends were cut back, 2 bases at V and 1 base at J, with 6 bases in the middle. The CDR3 spells CASSFTANTEAFF. DNA for the CDR3: TGTGCCAGCAGCTTTACAGCGAACACTGAAGCTTTCTTT.

The chain joins TRBV27 to TRBJ2-7, with a possible D match to TRBD1 (5 bases). Germline loops: CDR1 MNHEY, CDR2 SMNVEV (reference sequence). The CDR3 covers 14 residues. The V and J ends lost 5 bases and 6 bases respectively, with 17 bases between them. Here the CDR3 DNA reads TGTGCCAGCAGTGGGATAGCAGGGTCGGTCGAGCAGTACTTC. Protein sequence: CASSGIAGSVEQYF.

The genes are TRBV20-1 and TRBJ1-5; D possibly corresponds to TRBD1 (5 bases). The ends were cut back, 3 bases at V and 8 bases at J, with 14 bases in the middle. There are 13 residues in the CDR3. The V gene's germline CDR1 is DFQATT and CDR2 SNEGSKA (reference sequence). CDR3 nucleotides: TGCAGTGCTAGTACAGGACGGTGGGAGCCCCAGCATTTT. This codes for CSASTGRWEPQHF.

CDR3 bases: TGCGCCAGCAGCCAAGACCGGTCGGGGGAGGGCAATGAGCAGTTCTTC. Its protein product is CASSQDRSGEGNEQFF. The chain combines TRBV4-1 with TRBJ2-1; 7 positions agree with TRBD2. This CDR3 spans 16 amino acids. Trimming at V came to 0 bases and at J to 6 bases, leaving 8 bases not matched to a gene. The germline V gene has CDR1 MGHRA and CDR2 YSYEKL.